Sequencing of this T cell receptor (beta chain) was carried out in a study of early T cells in non-severe SARS-CoV-2 infection. Turning to the study itself: Sequenced material consisted of bulk RNA (from unsorted whole blood), and chains were unpaired.

Germline CDR1 is LGHDT and CDR2 is YNNKEL (reference sequence). The CDR3 spans 13 residues. V lost 2 bases and J lost 9, with 11 bases in between. Attachment of unique molecular identifiers was made to individual cDNA molecules. TCRdb itself ran the 5' RACE reads through MiXCR, one entry per CDR3 protein. Of about 66,000 distinct CDR3 sequences in the sample, more than 15% were seen once. This clonotype appeared a few times. The receptor was isolated from an adult who was a healthcare worker with PCR-confirmed SARS-CoV-2 infection or an uninfected control (not recorded which). The V call is TRBV3-1, the J call TRBJ1-5, with D tentatively TRBD1 (6 bases). The sample was whole blood, taken at baseline. The CDR3 reads CASSQNRVGPQHF. CDR3 coding DNA: TGTGCCAGCAGCCAAAACAGGGTAGGGCCCCAGCATTTT.